The 5 T cell receptor beta chains below come from one sample, sequenced in a study of identical twins. TCRdb passed the 5' RACE reads through MiXCR, listing each CDR3 protein once. Of more than 1.5 million distinct CDR3 sequences in the sample, around 33% were seen once. The source material was cord blood. The receptors derive from a newborn girl in good health.

As to this clonotype: The junction shows a germline mismatch at one end, possibly a read error. The gene calls are TRBV12-3 or TRBV12-4 and TRBJ1-2; no definite D call. The CDR3 runs 13 residues. In DNA form, the CDR3 reads TGTGCCAGCAGTTTTGGGCAGGAGTATGGCTACATCTTC. Translated: CASSFGQEYGYIF.

This clonotype was seen only a few times. The chain recombines TRBV3-1 with TRBJ1-1, with D tentatively TRBD1 (5 bases). Germline CDR1 and CDR2: LGHDT and YNNKEL (reference sequence). V gave up 3 bases and J gave up 3 bases, with 8 bases separating them. The length of the CDR3 is 13 residues. The CDR3 DNA reads TGTGCCAGCAGCCAGAGGGGTGACACTGAAGCTTTCTTT. As protein: CASSQRGDTEAFF.

The J gene is TRBJ2-1, the V gene TRBV2; tentatively, D is TRBD1 (6 bases). Trimming took off 4 bases at V and 5 bases at J, with 9 bases between the two ends. The germline V gene encodes CDR1 SNHLY and CDR2 FYNNEI. The CDR3 is 13 amino acids. The CDR3 protein is CASSVRDNNEQFF. CDR3 coding DNA: TGTGCCAGCAGTGTCCGGGACAACAATGAGCAGTTCTTC.

In this sample, this clonotype turned up once. V and J are TRBV10-3 and TRBJ2-1, with D possibly matching TRBD2 (6 bases). The assigned J gene may be wrong: the sequence end matches TRBJ2-7 better. CDR1 ENHRY and CDR2 SYGVKD come from the germline V gene. The CDR3 spans 13 residues. Here the CDR3 reads CAIMAGQDNEQYF. As DNA, the CDR3 is TGTGCCATCATGGCGGGGCAGGACAATGAGCAGTACTTC.

The gene calls are TRBV28 and TRBJ2-6; D not certain. Germline values: CDR1 MDHEN, CDR2 SYDVKM. Trimming removed 4 bases from V and 12 bases from J, with 16 bases in between. This CDR3 is 14 amino acids long. The CDR3, as DNA: TGTGCCAGCAGTTCTTTGACGGCGCCCAGCGTCCTGACTTTC. This translates into CASSSLTAPSVLTF.